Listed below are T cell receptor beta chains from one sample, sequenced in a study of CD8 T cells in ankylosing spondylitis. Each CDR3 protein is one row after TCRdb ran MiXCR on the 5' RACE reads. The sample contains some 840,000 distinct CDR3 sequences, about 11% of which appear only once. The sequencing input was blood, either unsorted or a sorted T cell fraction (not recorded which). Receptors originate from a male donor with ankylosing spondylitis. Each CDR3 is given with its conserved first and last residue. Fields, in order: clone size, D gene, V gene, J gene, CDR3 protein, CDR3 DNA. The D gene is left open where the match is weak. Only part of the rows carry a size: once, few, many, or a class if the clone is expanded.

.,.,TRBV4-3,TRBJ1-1,CASSQDPGFSEAFF,TGCGCCAGCAGCCAAGATCCAGGATTCTCTGAAGCTTTCTTT
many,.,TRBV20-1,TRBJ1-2,CSARDSRGNYGYTF,TGCAGTGCTAGAGATAGTAGGGGGAACTATGGCTACACCTTC
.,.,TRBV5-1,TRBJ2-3,CASSLRLRDTQYF,TGCGCCAGCAGCTTGCGGCTCCGGGATACGCAGTATTTT
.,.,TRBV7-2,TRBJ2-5,CASSRDYGQETQYF,TGTGCCAGCAGCCGAGACTATGGACAAGAGACCCAGTACTTC
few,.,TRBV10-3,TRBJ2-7,CAINDGAGSYEQYF,TGTGCCATCAATGATGGAGCCGGATCCTACGAGCAGTACTTC
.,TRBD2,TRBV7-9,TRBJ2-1,CASSLRLAGPLGNEQFF,TGTGCCAGCAGCCTACGACTAGCGGGACCCCTGGGCAATGAGCAGTTCTTC
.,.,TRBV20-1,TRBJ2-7,CSARDNRQGFVYEQYF,TGCAGTGCTAGAGATAACCGGCAGGGCTTCGTCTACGAGCAGTACTTC
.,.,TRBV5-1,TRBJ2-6,CASSLAVVSGANVLTF,TGCGCCAGCAGCTTGGCCGTGGTCTCTGGGGCCAACGTCCTGACTTTC
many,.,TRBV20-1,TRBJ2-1,CSGPGTYNEQFF,TGCAGTGGGCCGGGAACCTACAATGAGCAGTTCTTC
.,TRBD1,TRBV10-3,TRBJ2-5,CAISESNAGGFETQYF,TGTGCCATCAGTGAGTCGAATGCAGGGGGTTTCGAGACCCAGTACTTC
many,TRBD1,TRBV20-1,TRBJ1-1,CSSYPGQENTEAFF,TGCAGCTCTTATCCTGGACAGGAGAACACTGAAGCTTTCTTT
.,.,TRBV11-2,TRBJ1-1,CASSLGGVRVVRTEAFF,TGTGCCAGCAGCTTAGGGGGGGTCAGGGTCGTTAGGACTGAAGCTTTCTTT
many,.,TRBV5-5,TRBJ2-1,CASSPGGRSNEQFF,TGTGCCAGCAGCCCTGGGGGGCGATCGAATGAGCAGTTCTTC
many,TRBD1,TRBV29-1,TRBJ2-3,CSVEDGRWDRGKIGSDTQYF,TGCAGCGTTGAAGATGGTAGATGGGACAGGGGGAAGATCGGTTCAGATACGCAGTATTTT
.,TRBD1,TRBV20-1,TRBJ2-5,CSGEDRQETQYF,TGCAGTGGTGAGGACAGGCAAGAGACCCAGTACTTC
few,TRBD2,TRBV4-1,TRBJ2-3,CASSQAGTRADTQYF,TGCGCCAGCAGCCAAGCCGGGACTAGAGCAGATACGCAGTATTTT
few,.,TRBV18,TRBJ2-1,CASSPPVGMGNEQFF,TGTGCCAGCTCACCACCGGTCGGAATGGGAAATGAGCAGTTCTTC
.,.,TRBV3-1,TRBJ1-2,CASSQDLRGYTF,TGTGCCAGCAGCCAAGATCTTAGGGGCTACACCTTC
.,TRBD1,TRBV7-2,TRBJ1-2,CASSSLQGSLRGYTF,TGTGCCAGCAGCTCGTTACAGGGGAGCCTCCGAGGCTACACCTTC
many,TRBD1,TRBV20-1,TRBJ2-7,CSARDGRQGRGEQYF,TGCAGTGCTAGAGATGGGAGACAGGGTAGGGGCGAGCAGTACTTC
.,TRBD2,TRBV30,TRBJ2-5,CAWNLAGDRSETQYF,TGTGCCTGGAATTTAGCGGGAGATAGGAGTGAGACCCAGTACTTC
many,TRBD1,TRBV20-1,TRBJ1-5,CSARRTGGVGWPQHF,TGCAGTGCTAGAAGGACAGGGGGCGTTGGTTGGCCCCAGCATTTT
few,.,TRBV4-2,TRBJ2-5,CASSHDLRETETQYF,TGTGCCAGCAGCCACGATCTGAGGGAGACGGAGACCCAGTACTTC
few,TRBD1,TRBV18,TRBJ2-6,CASSSTGTGGANVLTF,TGTGCCAGCTCATCAACCGGGACAGGTGGGGCCAACGTCCTGACTTTC
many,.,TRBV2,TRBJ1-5,CASSVRFKPQHF,TGTGCCAGCAGTGTTCGTTTTAAGCCCCAGCATTTT
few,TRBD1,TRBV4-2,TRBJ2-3,CASSQDRTGVSADTQYF,TGTGCCAGCAGCCAAGATAGAACAGGGGTATCCGCAGATACGCAGTATTTT
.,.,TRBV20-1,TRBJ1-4,CSARGSPTNEKLFF,TGCAGTGCTAGAGGCAGCCCAACTAATGAAAAACTGTTTTTT
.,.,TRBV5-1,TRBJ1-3,CASSALGGNTIYF,TGCGCCAGCAGCGCCCTCGGCGGAAACACCATATATTTT
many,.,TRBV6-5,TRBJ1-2,CASSYSWRTTNYGYTF,TGTGCCAGCAGTTACTCGTGGCGGACAACTAACTATGGCTACACCTTC
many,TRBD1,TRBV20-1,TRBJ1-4,CSARTRQGWDEKLFF,TGCAGTGCTAGAACCAGACAGGGGTGGGATGAAAAACTGTTTTTT
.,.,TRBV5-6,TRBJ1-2,CASSSRGANYGYTF,TGTGCCAGCAGCTCTAGGGGAGCTAACTATGGCTACACCTTC
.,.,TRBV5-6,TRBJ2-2,CASSFKTTGELFF,TGTGCCAGCAGCTTTAAAACCACCGGGGAGCTGTTTTTT
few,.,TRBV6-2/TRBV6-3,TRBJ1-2,CASSADRSYGYTF,TGTGCCAGCAGTGCCGACAGGTCCTATGGCTACACCTTC
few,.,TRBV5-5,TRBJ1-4,CASSGGSLNEKLFF,TGTGCCAGCAGCGGAGGAAGTCTGAATGAAAAACTGTTTTTT
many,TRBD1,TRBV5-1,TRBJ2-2,CASSSGPGQGDTGELFF,TGCGCCAGCAGCTCGGGTCCCGGACAGGGGGACACCGGGGAGCTGTTTTTT
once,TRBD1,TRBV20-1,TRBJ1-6,CSARDRDNSPLHF,TGCAGTGCTCGGGACAGGGATAATTCACCCCTCCACTTT
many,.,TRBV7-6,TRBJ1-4,CASSLSPATNEKLFF,TGTGCCAGCAGTTTATCACCCGCAACTAATGAAAAACTGTTTTTT
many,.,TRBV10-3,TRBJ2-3,CAISFETDTQYF,TGTGCCATCAGTTTTGAAACAGATACGCAGTATTTT
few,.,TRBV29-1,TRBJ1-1,CSAMTASMNTEAFF,TGCAGCGCCATGACGGCCTCCATGAACACTGAAGCTTTCTTT
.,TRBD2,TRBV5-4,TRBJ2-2,CASSFLSSSGTGELFF,TGTGCCAGCAGCTTTTTGTCGTCTAGCGGGACCGGGGAGCTGTTTTTT
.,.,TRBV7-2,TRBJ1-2,CASSSRDTFRGYTF,TGTGCCAGCAGCTCCCGGGATACCTTCCGGGGCTACACCTTC
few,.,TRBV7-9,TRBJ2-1,CASSTLGGEQFF,TGTGCCAGCAGCACCCTGGGAGGTGAGCAGTTCTTC
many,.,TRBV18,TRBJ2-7,CASSRRSDSYEQYF,TGTGCCAGCTCACGACGATCCGACAGTTACGAGCAGTACTTC
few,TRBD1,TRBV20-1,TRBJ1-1,CSAREGGFGTEAFF,TGCAGTGCTAGAGAAGGGGGCTTTGGCACTGAAGCTTTCTTT
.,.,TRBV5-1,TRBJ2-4,CASSLPLGNIQYF,TGCGCCAGCAGCCTCCCGTTGGGAAACATTCAGTACTTC
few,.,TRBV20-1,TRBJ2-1,CSALGTSLQFF,TGCAGTGCCCTAGGAACTTCGTTGCAGTTCTTC
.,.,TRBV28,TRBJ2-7,CASKTQDFYEQYF,TGTGCCAGTAAGACTCAGGATTTTTACGAGCAGTACTTC